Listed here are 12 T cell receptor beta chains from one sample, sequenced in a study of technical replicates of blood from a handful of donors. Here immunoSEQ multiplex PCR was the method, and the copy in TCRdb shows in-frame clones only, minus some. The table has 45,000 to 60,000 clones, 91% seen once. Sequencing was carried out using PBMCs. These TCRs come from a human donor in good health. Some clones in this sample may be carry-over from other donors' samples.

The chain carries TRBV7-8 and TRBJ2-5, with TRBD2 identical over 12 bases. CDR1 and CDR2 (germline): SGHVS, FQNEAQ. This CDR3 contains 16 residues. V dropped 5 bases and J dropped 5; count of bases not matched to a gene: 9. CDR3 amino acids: CASSKRLAGERETQYF. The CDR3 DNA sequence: TGTGCCAGCAGCAAGCGACTAGCGGGGGAACGGGAGACCCAGTACTTC.

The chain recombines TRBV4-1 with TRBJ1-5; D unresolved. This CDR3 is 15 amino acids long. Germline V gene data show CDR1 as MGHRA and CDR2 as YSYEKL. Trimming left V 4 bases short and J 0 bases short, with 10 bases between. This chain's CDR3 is CASSRTGNSNQPQHF. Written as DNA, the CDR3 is TGCGCCAGCAGCCGGACCGGGAATAGCAATCAGCCCCAGCATTTT.

The CDR3 region is CASLTPGGEGLTYNEQFF. The CDR3 DNA is TGCGCCAGCCTGACTCCCGGGGGGGAGGGCCTTACCTACAATGAGCAGTTCTTC. This chain uses TRBV23-1 with TRBJ2-1; TRBD2 matches at 8 bases. TRBV23-1 is classed as an ORF, of uncertain function. The CDR3 runs to 18 residues. The J segment lost 2 bases and the V segment lost 8 bases, leaving 17 bases of the junction unmatched.

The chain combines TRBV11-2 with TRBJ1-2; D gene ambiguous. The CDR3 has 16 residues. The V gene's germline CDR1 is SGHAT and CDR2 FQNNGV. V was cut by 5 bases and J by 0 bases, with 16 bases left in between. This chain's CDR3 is CASSVPGNEANYGYTF. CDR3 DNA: TGTGCCAGCAGCGTCCCCGGTAACGAGGCTAACTATGGCTACACCTTC.

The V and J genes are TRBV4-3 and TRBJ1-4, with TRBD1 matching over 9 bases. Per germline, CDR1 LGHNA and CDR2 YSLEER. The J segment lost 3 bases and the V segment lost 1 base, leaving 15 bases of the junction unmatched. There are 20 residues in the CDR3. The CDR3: CASSQGAGTGWIGANEKLFF. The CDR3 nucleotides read TGCGCCAGCAGCCAAGGGGCCGGGACAGGGTGGATAGGGGCTAATGAAAAACTGTTTTTT.

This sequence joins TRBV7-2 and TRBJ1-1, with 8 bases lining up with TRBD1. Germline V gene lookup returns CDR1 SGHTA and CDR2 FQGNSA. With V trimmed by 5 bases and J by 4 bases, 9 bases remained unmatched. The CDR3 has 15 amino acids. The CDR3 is CASSGRTGLGTEAFF. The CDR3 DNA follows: TGTGCCAGCAGCGGTAGGACAGGGCTGGGCACTGAAGCTTTCTTT. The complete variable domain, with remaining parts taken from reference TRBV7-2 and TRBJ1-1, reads GAGVSQSPSNKVTEKGKDVELRCDPISGHTALYWYRQSLGQGLEFLIYFQGNSAPDKSGLPSDRFSAERTGGSVSTLTIQRTQQEDSAVYLCASSGRTGLGTEAFFGQGTRLTVV.

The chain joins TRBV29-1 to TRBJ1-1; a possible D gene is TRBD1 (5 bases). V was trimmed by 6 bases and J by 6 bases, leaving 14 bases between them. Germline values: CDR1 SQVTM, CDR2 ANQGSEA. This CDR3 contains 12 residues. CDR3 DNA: TGCAGCGTCGCCCAGGGTAGGTCTGAAGCTTTCTTT. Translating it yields CSVAQGRSEAFF.

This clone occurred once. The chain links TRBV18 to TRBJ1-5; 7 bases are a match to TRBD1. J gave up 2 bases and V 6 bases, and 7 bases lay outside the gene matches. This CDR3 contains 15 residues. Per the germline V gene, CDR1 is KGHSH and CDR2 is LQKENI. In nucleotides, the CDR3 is TGTGCCAGCTCCCGTACCGGGACAGGCAATCAGCCCCAGCATTTT. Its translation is CASSRTGTGNQPQHF.

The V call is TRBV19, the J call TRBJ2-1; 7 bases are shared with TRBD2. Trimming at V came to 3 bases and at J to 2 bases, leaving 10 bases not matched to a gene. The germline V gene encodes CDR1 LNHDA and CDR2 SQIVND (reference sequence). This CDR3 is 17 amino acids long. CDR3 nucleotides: TGTGCCAGTAGTATCCGAGCGGGACCGACGGCCTACAATGAGCAGTTCTTC. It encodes CASSIRAGPTAYNEQFF.

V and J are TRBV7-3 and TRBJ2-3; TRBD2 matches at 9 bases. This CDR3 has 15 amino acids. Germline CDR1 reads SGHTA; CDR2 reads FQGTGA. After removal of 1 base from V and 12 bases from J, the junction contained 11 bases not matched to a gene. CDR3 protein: CASSLNKWGTSRQYF. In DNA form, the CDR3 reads TGTGCCAGCAGCTTAAATAAGTGGGGGACTAGCCGCCAGTATTTT.

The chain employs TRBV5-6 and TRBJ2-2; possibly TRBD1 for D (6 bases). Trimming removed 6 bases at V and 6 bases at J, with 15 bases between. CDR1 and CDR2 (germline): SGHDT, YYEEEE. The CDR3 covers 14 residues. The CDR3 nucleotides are TGTGCCAGCACCCAAAGGGGGTTTGCCGGGGAGCTGTTTTTT. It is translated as CASTQRGFAGELFF.

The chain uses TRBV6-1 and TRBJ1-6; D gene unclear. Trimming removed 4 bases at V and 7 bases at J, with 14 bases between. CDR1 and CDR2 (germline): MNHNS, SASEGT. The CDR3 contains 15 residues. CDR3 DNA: TGTGCCAGCAGTGGTCGCAGCGTAGAAAATTCACCCCTCCACTTT. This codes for CASSGRSVENSPLHF.